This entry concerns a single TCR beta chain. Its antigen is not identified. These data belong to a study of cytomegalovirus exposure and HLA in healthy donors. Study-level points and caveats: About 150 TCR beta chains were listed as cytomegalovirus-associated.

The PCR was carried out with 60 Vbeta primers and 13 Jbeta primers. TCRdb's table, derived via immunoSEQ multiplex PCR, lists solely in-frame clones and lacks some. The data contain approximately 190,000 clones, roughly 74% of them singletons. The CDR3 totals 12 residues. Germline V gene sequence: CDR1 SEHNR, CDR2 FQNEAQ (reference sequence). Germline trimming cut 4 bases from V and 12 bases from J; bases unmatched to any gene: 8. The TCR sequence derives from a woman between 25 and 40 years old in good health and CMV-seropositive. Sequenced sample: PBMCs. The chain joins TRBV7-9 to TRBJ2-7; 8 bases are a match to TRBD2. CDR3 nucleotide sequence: TGTGCCAGCAGCTCCGCGGGGGGATTTACGTACTTC. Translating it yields CASSSAGGFTYF.